The T cell receptor beta chain described here comes from a study of T-cell reconstitution after alpha-beta-depleted transplantation in children. Germline V gene sequence: CDR1 DFQATT, CDR2 SNEGSKA (reference sequence). The V end was cut by 2 bases, the J end by 0 bases, with 12 bases between. The CDR3 sequence is 15 residues long. This clonotype was seen a handful of times. Preparing the TCRbeta library involved the use of unique molecular identifiers. TCRdb reprocessed the PCR reads with MiXCR, giving one entry per CDR3 protein. The data show 490,000 or so distinct CDR3 sequences, with about an eighth seen just once and approximately 5.4% held by the top ten.

The input for sequencing was PBMCs from the stem cell graft donor, taken from the stem cell graft. The TCR sequence derives from a human donor who donated a stem cell graft to a child with combined immunodeficiency. The V and J genes are TRBV20-1 and TRBJ2-3; D gene unclear. CDR3 coding DNA: TGCAGTGCTAGACTCGGTGGCCCGAGCACAGATACGCAGTATTTT. Residues: CSARLGGPSTDTQYF.